This TCR beta chain was observed in a study of cytomegalovirus exposure and HLA in healthy donors (dated by TCRdb to 2016 to 2017). Looking at the study overall: According to an earlier analysis of a few hundred of the donors, about 179 million T cells yielded some 110 million unique TCR beta sequences and 276 Gb of sequence data. High-throughput TCR immunosequencing, statistical association of individual TCRs with disease status, and machine learning were combined to predict cytomegalovirus infection status. An earlier analysis of fewer than 700 of the donors applied high-throughput TCR beta sequencing to assess whether each TCR beta V gene segment acted as functional or pseudogenic. In the later analysis, no new phenotypic data were used to find candidate immune exposures; instead, reliance was placed on TCR beta sequences and their occurrence across donors. About 300 gigabases of sequencing data and 70 million to 100 million unique TCR sequences were included in an early release covering roughly 600 HLA-typed donors. Class I and class II HLA loci were covered by the typing at four-digit resolution. In a later analysis, previously published TCR beta repertoires from more than 500 donors were re-analyzed and high-resolution HLA genotyping was added so that TCR occurrence patterns could be studied. The study aimed to test whether cataloging public T cell receptors could reveal signatures of past pathogen exposure. Genome-wide SNP genotypes for about 55% of the roughly 670 donors were used in a later genetic analysis, which treated that subset as a discovery cohort. Because of strong linkage in the cohort, roughly 5 DR-DQ haplotypes were treated as single units for association and clustering. The number of typed donors differed by locus: about 620-640 for A, B, C, DRB1 and DQB1; about 520 for DQA1; roughly 600 for DPA1; and roughly 490 for DPB1. All discovery cohort repertoires had been generated on a single sequencing platform. Alongside the repertoire data, information on donor age, sex, ethnicity and CMV serostatus was compiled. Among about 410 genotyped donors of the cohort, an average of roughly 230,000 unique TCR beta nucleotide sequences was sequenced per donor, of which about 19% were non-productive. A separate validation cohort of over a hundred different subjects was used in addition to the roughly 720-subject first cohort. Using immunosequencing, the study profiled T cell repertoires from 500 to 800 subjects and related those repertoires to cytomegalovirus serostatus. The genetic ancestry cluster associated with self-reported Caucasian donors included over 65% of the roughly 400 genotyped donors. Beyond this particular receptor, the publication reports: Roughly uniform sequencing depth across donors was assumed in presence/absence analyses, although this assumption may not hold. In the study, roughly 160 TCR beta chains were listed as associated with cytomegalovirus. In a later analysis, the rate of TCR association differed among HLA loci, with DRB1 alleles having the most associated TCRs and HLA-C alleles having the fewest. At a false discovery rate of 0.05, a later analysis linked around 15,000 TCR beta sequences to specific HLA alleles. This cohort had only TCR beta chains sequenced, and the lack of alpha or paired-chain data limited which features could be detected. An earlier analysis of approximately 540 of the donors showed that most TCR beta V segments appeared in productive rearrangements either about 87% or about 30% of the time, which broadly matched IMGT annotations. A further reported finding was that TCR beta sequences accurately predicted the HLA-A and HLA-B alleles for most subjects in the first cohort. A later analysis found that most CMV-associated TCR beta chains appeared HLA-restricted, with HLA associations seemingly driven largely by CMV exposure. The 87-base-pair reads could not distinguish some IMGT-functional V segments, including TRBV6-2 and TRBV6-3, so those segments were excluded. An association between a missense DCLRE1C variant and V-gene and J-gene trimming of TCR beta chains was found in a later genetic analysis and replicated in an independent cohort. The classifier was reported to diagnose cytomegalovirus status with high specificity and sensitivity in both the original cohort and the validation cohort. The earlier analysis of nearly 600 of the donors excluded roughly 16 rarely observed V segments, including chromosome 9 orphons, because counts were too low. Because HLA typing was unavailable for some donors at each locus, only the typed subset was used in association tests. When HLA alleles, especially DR and DQ, strongly co-occurred, TCR associations were difficult to assign to individual alleles. In a later analysis, several top co-occurrence clusters were reported to appear linked to parvovirus B19, influenza, CMV and Epstein-Barr virus. For the cohort, immune exposure information was limited to CMV serostatus. Three of the identified cytomegalovirus-associated TCR beta chains were confirmed in vitro to be specific for cytomegalovirus antigens. Most TCR sequences were observed very rarely across donors, whereas some public TCRs were present in many individuals. According to the authors, the approach could potentially be generalized to other disease states and immunological phenotypes. A group of highly shared sequence variants was considered likely to be a technical artifact of the sequencing pipeline. In a later analysis, HLA-associated TCR beta chains showed more clonal expansion and lower generation probabilities than non-associated chains that were equally common. According to a later genetic analysis, donors in an Asian-associated ancestry cluster had fewer N-insertions in productive TCRs than the approximately 610-donor mean. Correlated functional status among segregating V segments might be attributable to linkage disequilibrium, but an unknown experimental factor could not be ruled out.

The CDR3 spans 15 residues, from the cysteine through the phenylalanine. Just CDR3 DNA is preserved here, 45 bases in frame from base 1. CDR1 and CDR2, per the germline V gene (reference sequence), are SGHKS and YYEKEE. V was cut back by 4 bases and J by 4 bases, leaving a gap of 17 bases between them. The cohort was made up of roughly 670 healthy bone marrow donors. At the time of sampling, all cohort members were nominally healthy, though unrecorded immune exposures were likely present. The donor was CMV seronegative and was included in the group of hundreds of seronegative cohort members. A peripheral blood sample was provided by each donor, and peripheral blood mononuclear cells were used for TCR beta sequencing. Genomic DNA extraction from the blood cell samples was performed with the Qiagen DNeasy Blood Extraction Kit. The method was the immunoSEQ multiplex PCR assay. The multiplex PCR relied on a mix of 60 forward primers for TCR Vbeta segments and 13 reverse primers for TCR Jbeta segments. Amplification of the CDR3 region of rearranged TCR beta genes was performed with a multiplex PCR assay on genomic DNA. The Illumina HiSeq System was used to sequence the amplified TCR beta libraries as 87-base-pair reads. As for how the authors treated the data: A later analysis counted about 80 million unique TCR beta chains across the 666 repertoires, and approximately 11 million of these chains were shared by at least two donors. Raw reads were error-corrected and collapsed into unique sequences by a nearest-neighbor algorithm in which closely related sequences were merged to remove PCR and sequencing errors. CDR3 sequences were aligned to IMGT reference sequences to assign V, D and J gene segments. For a sequence to be retained, at least a six-nucleotide match to both a V gene segment and a J gene segment was required. Rearrangements were classified as productive when the CDR3 lacked stop codons and remained in frame with V and J, and all other rearrangements were classified as non-productive. Following IMGT convention, CDR3 was defined as the stretch from the second conserved V-encoded cysteine up to the conserved J-encoded phenylalanine. The earlier analysis of roughly 590 of the donors excluded sequences that lacked an unambiguous match to a single V gene segment. In an earlier analysis of approximately 550 of the donors, V segments were called functional above 56.7% productive rearrangements and were called segregating when the between-donor standard deviation exceeded 5%. A statistical classification framework was built for diagnosing cytomegalovirus status from the catalog of TCR beta chain sequences. A later analysis assigned V and J genes by comparing TCR nucleotide sequences with IMGT/GENE-DB human TR gene sequences. The TCRdist pipeline was used in a later analysis to assign CDR3 sequences and most-parsimonious VDJ recombination scenarios. A later analysis defined each TCR beta chain by its CDR3 amino acid sequence plus V-gene family, and excluded reads lacking a unique V-gene family. In a later analysis, several hundred highly shared, low-generation-probability nucleotide sequences were removed to address suspected cross-contamination and a sequencing artifact. In a later analysis, a clonal expansion index was calculated for each public chain from normalized within-repertoire ranks of inferred template counts. In a later analysis, generation probabilities were computed using a VDJ recombination model fitted to out-of-frame rearrangements, and the results were checked against IGoR. Hypergeometric tests were used in a later analysis to score TCR-TCR, TCR-HLA and TCR-CMV co-occurrence, with a repertoire-size bias correction applied to the TCR pairs. To estimate false discovery rates, a later analysis permuted the HLA or CMV assignments 20 times. A later analysis grouped co-occurring TCRs with DBSCAN, adding TCRdist sequence similarity when clustering within HLA-allele-positive subsets. Repertoires with fewer than 30,000 or more than 120,000 public chains, plus five repertoires with anomalous nucleotide sharing, were excluded from co-occurrence clustering. Sourced from immuneACCESS, this table was stored by TCRdb with only in-frame sequences that have V and J called. A share of the clones is absent; for the studies checked, an unresolved V gene accounts for under half, and the remainder has no known explanation. The V and J calls and clone size are taken from that table; D and trimming were inferred from the DNA. Across this sample there are 100,000 to 150,000 clones, with about 72% seen only once. Clones ranked in the top ten supply 1.3% to 1.5% of the sample.

This clone was counted once. The specificity of this receptor is unknown. The input lacks base qualities; no much larger clone sits a single base away. The chain couples TRBV5-5 to TRBJ1-2; TRBD1 is a weak D gene call, 5 bases matching. The specimen sequenced was PBMCs. This receptor was taken from a female donor in good health and CMV-seronegative. The CDR3 reads CASSPGDGRFYGYTF. The sequence in DNA is TGTGCCAGCAGCCCGGGGGACGGCAGATTCTATGGCTACACCTTC.